Reported below is one TCR beta chain. Libraries were prepared by immunoSEQ multiplex PCR; TCRdb keeps only in-frame clonotypes and omits some of them. The sample has around 22,000 clones, roughly 89% seen once; the top ten hold around 3.3%. The CDR3 has 12 amino acids. Trimming took off 4 bases at V and 5 bases at J, with 9 bases between the two ends. Germline values: CDR1 SQVTM, CDR2 ANQGSEA. These data come from a study of PD-L1 blockade in urothelial cancer. Study background: Analysis of blood occurred 3 weeks (second dose) and 6 weeks after treatment start.

The sequence was collected from a man aged 50-59 years with urothelial cancer. Sample: PBMCs, taken around atezolizumab (anti-PD-L1) treatment. J is TRBJ2-1 and V is TRBV29-1, with a tentative D call TRBD1 (5 bases). The CDR3 spells CSVGQGHNEQFF. The DNA for the CDR3 is TGCAGCGTTGGTCAGGGTCACAATGAGCAGTTCTTC.